Following are 30 T cell receptor beta chains from one sample sequenced in a study of T cell responses to AZD1222 COVID-19 vaccine. Clones were read by immunoSEQ multiplex PCR, and TCRdb kept only the in-frame ones, dropping some. The sample lists approximately 130,000 clones; approximately 86% were seen once. The starting material was peripheral blood, obtained 28 days after the second AZD1222 dose. The receptors derive from an adult who received the AZD1222 COVID-19 vaccine.

The CDR3 bases are TGCGCCAGCAGCCTCGCCTCCAACACCGGGGAGCTGTTTTTT. Amino acids: CASSLASNTGELFF. The J gene is TRBJ2-2, the V gene TRBV4-1; D call uncertain. This CDR3 is 14 amino acids long. V was pared by 4 bases and J by 2 bases, with 8 bases between. From germline, CDR1 is MGHRA and CDR2 YSYEKL.

V and J are TRBV7-2 and TRBJ1-1, with a tentative D call TRBD1 (5 bases). Germline CDR1 and CDR2: SGHTA and FQGNSA. This CDR3 contains 13 residues. Between the trimmed V and J ends, which lost 3 bases and 1 base, there was a span of 6 bases. The CDR3 sequence is CASSFTGNTEAFF. CDR3 DNA sequence: TGTGCCAGCAGCTTTACAGGGAACACTGAAGCTTTCTTT. Using reference TRBV7-2 and TRBJ1-1 for the parts outside the CDR3, the full variable domain is GAGVSQSPSNKVTEKGKDVELRCDPISGHTALYWYRQSLGQGLEFLIYFQGNSAPDKSGLPSDRFSAERTGGSVSTLTIQRTQQEDSAVYLCASSFTGNTEAFFGQGTRLTVV.

This rearrangement joins TRBV18 to TRBJ1-2, with 7 bases identical to TRBD1. The ends lost 2 bases at V and 7 bases at J; junction bases unmatched: 7. The germline V gene encodes CDR1 KGHSH and CDR2 LQKENI. The CDR3 has 14 residues. The CDR3 nucleotides are TGTGCCAGCTCACCAGTTACAGGGGAGGGTGGCTACACCTTC. This encodes CASSPVTGEGGYTF.

In DNA, the CDR3 is TGTGCCACCAGCAGAGATCCTGGGTCCGACGAGCAGTACTTC. As protein: CATSRDPGSDEQYF. The chain recombines TRBV15 with TRBJ2-7; no clear D gene. Germline lookup yields CDR1 LNHNV and CDR2 YYDKDF (reference sequence). V was clipped by 0 bases and J by 5 bases, with 11 bases between them. The CDR3 is made up of 14 amino acids.

This chain connects TRBV7-2 to TRBJ1-3; 8 bases match TRBD1. V lost 1 base and J lost 3; bases outside the gene matches: 2. This CDR3 is 15 amino acids long. Germline CDR1 SGHTA, CDR2 FQGNSA. CDR3 in DNA: TGTGCCAGCAGCTTAGTAGGGACAGGTGGAAACACCATATATTTT. Translated: CASSLVGTGGNTIYF.

This chain connects TRBV7-8 to TRBJ2-7, with TRBD2 matching 9 bases. The germline V gene has CDR1 SGHVS and CDR2 FQNEAQ. V lost 0 bases and J lost 2; bases outside the gene matches: 2. This CDR3 is built from 15 residues. This CDR3 reads CASSLASGGTYEQYF. CDR3 DNA sequence: TGTGCCAGCAGCTTAGCTAGCGGGGGTACCTACGAGCAGTACTTC.

This clone has only one observation. This chain connects TRBV28 to TRBJ2-5, with D hard to call. V lost 0 bases and J 5 bases, leaving 10 bases between the germline ends. The V gene's germline CDR1 is MDHEN and CDR2 SYDVKM. The CDR3 extends over 14 amino acids. The CDR3 spells CASSLWGIGETQYF. CDR3 coding DNA: TGTGCCAGCAGTTTATGGGGGATTGGGGAGACCCAGTACTTC.

The chain links TRBV6-5 to TRBJ1-2, with D hard to call. Between the trimmed V and J ends, which lost 0 bases and 1 base, there was a span of 12 bases. Germline loops: CDR1 MNHEY, CDR2 SVGAGI. The CDR3 runs to 16 residues. The CDR3, as DNA: TGTGCCAGCAGTTACTCGATACATTTACTTAACTATGGCTACACCTTC. Translation gives CASSYSIHLLNYGYTF.

The chain employs TRBV28 and TRBJ1-4; perhaps TRBD1 as D (5 bases). V was cut by 7 bases and J by 8 bases, with 14 bases left in between. From germline, CDR1 is MDHEN and CDR2 SYDVKM. CDR3 length: 13 amino acids. CDR3 amino acids: CASTRGVDEKLFF. CDR3 DNA: TGTGCCAGCACCCGGGGGGTCGACGAAAAACTGTTTTTT.

Turning to this clone: Within the sample, other DNA sequences also encode this same CDR3. The genes are TRBV10-3 and TRBJ1-1; D is unclear. Germline CDR1 and CDR2: ENHRY and SYGVKD. The ends were cut back, 0 bases at V and 2 bases at J, with 7 bases in the middle. The CDR3 runs to 14 residues. For the CDR3, the DNA is TGTGCCATCAGTGAGTCTGGGCGAAACACTGAAGCTTTCTTT. The encoded protein is CAISESGRNTEAFF.

The DNA of the CDR3 is TGTGCCAGCAGTTCATTCCTGGCCCAACTGGGTTCACCCCTCCACTTT. The encoded protein is CASSSFLAQLGSPLHF. V gene TRBV28 combines with J gene TRBJ1-6, with D unresolved. Germline CDR1 and CDR2: MDHEN and SYDVKM. V was trimmed by 4 bases and J by 9 bases, leaving 19 bases between them. The length of the CDR3 is 16 residues.

The CDR3 DNA follows: TGTGCCAGCAGCCAAGCTGACACAACAGAAGCTTTCTTT. Translating gives CASSQADTTEAFF. This chain joins TRBV3-1 (or the pseudogene TRBV3-2) and TRBJ1-1, with unresolved D. The CDR3 has 13 residues. Between the trimmed V and J ends, which lost 1 base and 8 bases, there was a span of 11 bases. Germline V lookup: CDR1 LGHDT, CDR2 YNNKEL (reference sequence).

V usage is TRBV20-1 and J usage is TRBJ1-1; the D is unclear. The ends were cut back, 6 bases at V and 1 base at J, with 6 bases in the middle. Germline V lookup: CDR1 DFQATT, CDR2 SNEGSKA (reference sequence). The CDR3 sequence is 11 residues long. In nucleotides, the CDR3 is TGCAGTGCAAGGGCGAACACTGAAGCTTTCTTT. It translates to CSARANTEAFF.

The count of this clone is one. The rearrangement joins TRBV6-5 to TRBJ1-3, with D perhaps matching TRBD1 (6 bases). Trimming removed 3 bases at V and 2 bases at J, with 11 bases between. The CDR3 extends over 15 amino acids. Germline CDR1 and CDR2: MNHEY and SVGAGI. CDR3: CASSYTTGPGNTIYF. For the CDR3, the DNA is TGTGCCAGCAGTTATACGACAGGACCTGGAAACACCATATATTTT.

This clone was detected a few times. The V and J genes are TRBV4-1 and TRBJ2-7, with TRBD1 matching over 7 bases. CDR1 is MGHRA, CDR2 YSYEKL, per germline. With V trimmed by 2 bases and J by 0 bases, 13 bases remained unmatched. The CDR3 sequence is 18 residues long. CDR3 region: CASSQPPGKDRLSYEQYF. The DNA for the CDR3 is TGCGCCAGCAGCCAACCGCCGGGGAAGGACAGGCTCTCCTACGAGCAGTACTTC.

This clone has a single count. The chain has TRBV12-5 and TRBJ2-1; D not resolved. V was trimmed by 2 bases and J by 4 bases, leaving 0 bases between them. The CDR3 contains 11 residues. CDR1 is LGHNT and CDR2 is FRNRAP in the germline V gene. The CDR3 DNA follows: TGTGCTAGTGGTTTGTACAATGAGCAGTTCTTC. Amino acid sequence: CASGLYNEQFF.

The rearrangement joins TRBV19 to TRBJ1-1; the match to TRBD1 covers 9 bases. Germline CDR1 LNHDA, CDR2 SQIVND (reference sequence). The trim removed 6 bases at V and 5 bases at J, leaving 19 bases unmatched. The CDR3 has 18 residues. CDR3 nucleotides: TGTGCCAGTAGAACCCTTCAGGGGGGACAGGGAAGAGGGACTGAAGCTTTCTTT. Protein: CASRTLQGGQGRGTEAFF.

V is TRBV19 and J is TRBJ1-5; the D is unclear. Germline values: CDR1 LNHDA, CDR2 SQIVND (reference sequence). The CDR3 covers 13 residues. Trimming cost V 0 bases and J 3 bases, with 3 bases left between them. The CDR3 here is CASSIEANQPQHF. The CDR3 DNA sequence: TGTGCCAGTAGTATAGAGGCCAATCAGCCCCAGCATTTT.

This chain joins TRBV30 and TRBJ1-2; tentatively, D is TRBD1 (5 bases). The germline V gene encodes CDR1 GTSNPN and CDR2 SVGIG (reference sequence). The CDR3 runs to 10 residues. For the CDR3, the DNA is TGTGCGGGGGGTTGGGCCGGCTACACCTTC. This encodes CAGGWAGYTF.

This clone was seen a few times. This chain links TRBV18 with TRBJ2-5; maybe TRBD1 (6 bases). The CDR3 loop spans 15 amino acids. CDR1 and CDR2 from the germline V gene are KGHSH and LQKENI. Trimming cost V 2 bases and J 2 bases, with 12 bases left between them. In nucleotides, the CDR3 is TGTGCCAGCTCACCATTCCGGGACACGCAAGAGACCCAGTACTTC. It translates to CASSPFRDTQETQYF.

This chain joins TRBV7-2 and TRBJ2-6; D tentatively fits TRBD1 or TRBD2 (5 bases each). Trimming stripped 6 bases from V and 0 bases from J, with 12 bases between. The length of the CDR3 is 16 residues. The V gene's germline CDR1 is SGHTA and CDR2 FQGNSA. The CDR3 here is CASSSGPISGANVLTF. In DNA form, the CDR3 reads TGTGCCAGCAGTTCGGGACCCATCTCTGGGGCCAACGTCCTGACTTTC.

This clone was recorded only once. The chain couples TRBV5-1 to TRBJ1-3, with D possibly being TRBD1 (5 bases). V lost 2 bases and J lost 2, with 8 bases in between. CDR1 SGHRS and CDR2 YFSETQ come from the germline V gene. This CDR3 has 14 residues. The CDR3: CASSFWGTGNTIYF. For the CDR3, the DNA is TGCGCCAGCAGCTTCTGGGGGACTGGAAACACCATATATTTT.

The chain combines TRBV21-1 with TRBJ1-1. TRBV21-1 represents a pseudogene. The CDR3 extends over 17 amino acids. The DNA of the CDR3 is TGTGCCAGCAGCAAAGGGTCTATACACTCGTTGGGCACTGAAGCTTTCTTT. It is translated as CASSKGSIHSLGTEAFF.

V gene TRBV30 combines with J gene TRBJ2-1; 9 bases are shared with TRBD1. The V and J ends lost 3 bases and 0 bases, in that order; junction bases with no gene match: 12. In germline, CDR1 is GTSNPN, CDR2 SVGIG (reference sequence). The CDR3 has 18 residues. CDR3 residues: CAWRGYRPDRGSYNEQFF. The DNA for the CDR3 is TGTGCCTGGAGGGGGTATCGACCGGACAGGGGCTCCTACAATGAGCAGTTCTTC.

J is TRBJ1-6 and V is TRBV28, with 8 bases identical to TRBD1. Trimming at V came to 5 bases and at J to 0 bases, leaving 6 bases not matched to a gene. The CDR3 sequence is 17 residues long. The germline gives CDR1 MDHEN, CDR2 SYDVKM. CDR3 protein: CASSLTGGSSYNSPLHF. CDR3 bases: TGTGCCAGCAGTCTAACAGGGGGGAGCTCCTATAATTCACCCCTCCACTTT. Supplemented by reference TRBV28 and TRBJ1-6, the full variable domain reads DVKVTQSSRYLVKRTGEKVFLECVQDMDHENMFWYRQDPGLGLRLIYFSYDVKMKEKGDIPEGYSVSREKKERFSLILESASTNQTSMYLCASSLTGGSSYNSPLHFGNGTRLTVT.

This rearrangement joins TRBV6-6 to TRBJ2-7; 8 bases are shared with TRBD1. The V segment lost 2 bases and the J segment 3 bases; nucleotides outside the gene matches: 6. Germline V gene sequence: CDR1 MNHNY, CDR2 SVGAGI (reference sequence). This CDR3 is 15 amino acids long. CDR3 sequence reads: CASSYGDRTNYEQYF. CDR3 nucleotide sequence: TGTGCCAGCAGTTACGGGGACAGGACAAACTACGAGCAGTACTTC.

The chain combines TRBV14 with TRBJ2-7; D is unresolved. V gave up 1 base and J gave up 4 bases, with 14 bases separating them. Germline V gives CDR1 SGHDN, CDR2 FVKESK. The CDR3 contains 15 residues. The CDR3 region is CASSQVTGRWYEQYF. Written as DNA, the CDR3 is TGTGCCAGCAGCCAAGTAACCGGACGGTGGTACGAGCAGTACTTC. The variable domain in full, completed from reference TRBV14 and TRBJ2-7, reads EAGVTQFPSHSVIEKGQTVTLRCDPISGHDNLYWYRRVMGKEIKFLLHFVKESKQDESGMPNNRFLAERTGGTYSTLKVQPAELEDSGVYFCASSQVTGRWYEQYFGPGTRLTVT.

V gene TRBV2 combines with J gene TRBJ1-2; the D is unclear. In germline, CDR1 is SNHLY, CDR2 FYNNEI. The CDR3 runs to 13 residues. V was trimmed by 3 bases and J by 6 bases, leaving 11 bases between them. CDR3 amino acids: CASSELIRHGYTF. CDR3 sequence (DNA): TGTGCCAGCAGTGAGTTGATACGGCATGGCTACACCTTC.

The chain is built from TRBV6-1 and TRBJ2-2, with D possibly matching TRBD2 (6 bases). The CDR3 covers 14 residues. Trimming removed 2 bases at V and 7 bases at J, with 11 bases between. Germline V gene data show CDR1 as MNHNS and CDR2 as SASEGT. CDR3 amino acids: CASSELRGGGELFF. The CDR3 DNA reads as TGTGCCAGCAGTGAATTACGGGGAGGCGGGGAGCTGTTTTTT.

The chain uses TRBV4-1 and TRBJ2-1; 12 bases match TRBD1. From germline, CDR1 is MGHRA and CDR2 YSYEKL. The trim removed 4 bases at V and 7 bases at J, leaving 5 bases unmatched. The CDR3 spans 15 residues. The CDR3, as DNA: TGCGCCAGCAGCCGGGGACAGGGGGCTTGGAATGAGCAGTTCTTC. Its protein product is CASSRGQGAWNEQFF.